This is a list of T cell receptor beta chains from one sample in a study of T cell responses to AZD1222 COVID-19 vaccine. Here immunoSEQ multiplex PCR was the method, and the copy in TCRdb shows in-frame clones only, minus some. The data contain about 180,000 clones, roughly 89% of them singletons. The material was peripheral blood, obtained on day 0 of AZD1222 vaccination. The receptors were gathered from an adult in good health. The conserved cysteine and the conserved F or W are not part of the CDR3 here.

v_gene,j_gene,CDR3aa
TRBV19,TRBJ2-7,ASSLLTGGGEQY
TRBV18,TRBJ2-2,ASSPLASGRVGTGELF
TRBV10-3,TRBJ2-3,AIGGTGFSDTQY
TRBV7-6,TRBJ2-6,ASSLRSGSGANVLT
TRBV24-1,TRBJ2-1,ATSAPGVNGRAEQF
TRBV7-2,TRBJ1-1,ASSQEGRAEAF
TRBV20-1,TRBJ2-1,SAFEQVKQF
TRBV6-5,TRBJ2-2,ASRTGPTNTGELF
TRBV10-3,TRBJ2-7,AITGFSYEQY
TRBV2,TRBJ1-2,ASTSDRGRGYGYT
TRBV30,TRBJ1-3,AWRTPGNTIY
TRBV12-3/TRBV12-4,TRBJ1-2,ASSPGPYYGYT
TRBV28,TRBJ1-4,ASSAGNEKLF
TRBV30,TRBJ2-3,AWSPGFGRDTQY
TRBV7-9,TRBJ1-1,ASSTDNSNTEAF
TRBV10-3,TRBJ2-3,AISESGRGNTDTQY
TRBV28,TRBJ1-1,ASGVPRDGNTEAF
TRBV7-8,TRBJ1-1,ASSPRRDGRGTEAF
TRBV6-5,TRBJ2-2,ASRQGLAGELF
TRBV24-1,TRBJ1-2,ATSGTGNYGYT
TRBV14,TRBJ2-3,ASSNTDTQY
TRBV5-1,TRBJ2-2,ASSWGQGVWTGELF
TRBV19,TRBJ2-3,ATQTSASGRRDTQY
TRBV9,TRBJ2-1,ASSVGDTPVYNEQF
TRBV29-1,TRBJ1-1,SVGPGGNEAF
TRBV28,TRBJ2-5,ASTTPGTAQETQY
TRBV2,TRBJ1-5,ASSDPFGWGGNQPQH
TRBV28,TRBJ2-7,ASSLPPTGSSYEQY
TRBV7-3,TRBJ2-1,ASSPRGLAGGGNEQF
TRBV6-5,TRBJ1-5,ASSTGLNQPQH
TRBV5-1,TRBJ1-1,ASSPGGMNTEAF
TRBV19,TRBJ1-1,ASSIDKGLAF
TRBV11-2,TRBJ2-7,ASSFAGGGGTSDEQY
TRBV30,TRBJ1-1,AWSYRLQNTEAF
TRBV18,TRBJ2-1,ASSPPRAGNEQF
TRBV28,TRBJ2-1,ASSLVQSYNEQF
TRBV5-1,TRBJ2-1,ASSVGLAGGSPNEQF
TRBV7-3,TRBJ2-1,ASSFSGRAGYEQF
TRBV10-2,TRBJ1-1,ASRMTEFEAF
TRBV7-2,TRBJ2-1,ASSLGGSRNYNEQF
TRBV14,TRBJ1-2,ASSQWGASGGYT
TRBV27,TRBJ1-3,ASSLTATGSGNTIY
TRBV28,TRBJ1-2,ASSLSPGQGAGYT
TRBV6-5,TRBJ1-5,ASSTDRGYQPQH
TRBV5-5,TRBJ1-5,ASSLAPGSSNQPQH
TRBV5-5,TRBJ2-6,ASRVLDSSSGANVLT
TRBV6-5,TRBJ1-1,ASFVLRGPNTEAF
TRBV5-1,TRBJ1-3,ASRSTGTGNTIY
TRBV9,TRBJ1-2,ASSVTINYGYT
TRBV11-2,TRBJ2-5,ASSLPGAQGTQY
TRBV6-2/TRBV6-3,TRBJ2-5,ASSPVGLAGETQY